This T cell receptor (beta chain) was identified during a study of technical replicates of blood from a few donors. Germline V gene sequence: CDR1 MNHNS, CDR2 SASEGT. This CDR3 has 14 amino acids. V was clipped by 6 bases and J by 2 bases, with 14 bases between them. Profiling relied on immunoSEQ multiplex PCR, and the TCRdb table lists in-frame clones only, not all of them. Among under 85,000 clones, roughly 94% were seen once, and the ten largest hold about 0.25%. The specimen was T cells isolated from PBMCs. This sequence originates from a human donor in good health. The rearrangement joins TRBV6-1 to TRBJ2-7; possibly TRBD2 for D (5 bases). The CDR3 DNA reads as TGTGCCAGCAGCGAAATCCGAGGGACCTACGAGCAGTACTTC. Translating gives CASSEIRGTYEQYF.